These 10 T cell receptor beta chains came from one sample sequenced in a study of T cell responses to AZD1222 COVID-19 vaccine (dated by TCRdb to the early 2020s). The receptor library was made with the immunoSEQ multiplex PCR assay. TCRdb provides this immuneACCESS table in a form limited to in-frame rearrangements. Some clones are lacking; in checked studies, under half of them reflect an unresolved V gene, and why the rest are absent is not known. Within this sample are fewer than 85,000 clones, with 87% of them counted one time only. The top ten clones comprise roughly 1.2% of the sample. The intended sense of this specimen's time point label: about 28 days (+/-7) after the second vaccine dose. The input for sequencing was peripheral blood, taken 28 days after the second AZD1222 dose. These receptors were obtained from an adult who received the AZD1222 COVID-19 vaccine.

In its sample, this clone was seen once. The chain recombines TRBV30 with TRBJ1-3, with TRBD1 as a possible D gene (6 bases). V shed 0 bases and J shed 4 bases, with 16 bases lying between them. The CDR3 extends over 16 amino acids. Germline CDR1 and CDR2: GTSNPN and SVGIG (reference sequence). This CDR3 reads CAWSVQGVGAGNTIYF. CDR3 DNA: TGTGCCTGGAGTGTACAAGGAGTGGGGGCGGGAAACACCATATATTTT.

The genes are TRBV19 and TRBJ1-3; D is possibly TRBD1 (5 bases). V gave up 4 bases and J gave up 4 bases, with 11 bases separating them. Germline V gene lookup returns CDR1 LNHDA and CDR2 SQIVND (reference sequence). The CDR3 is 14 residues long. The CDR3 DNA reads TGTGCCAGTAGTAACGGCGGGGGAGGAAACACCATATATTTT. Encoded protein: CASSNGGGGNTIYF.

The CDR3 sequence: CASRPGPTGELFF. Here the CDR3 DNA reads TGTGCCAGCAGACCCGGGCCCACCGGGGAGCTGTTTTTT. The chain recombines TRBV2 with TRBJ2-2; D not resolved. This CDR3 comprises 13 residues. Trimming took off 6 bases at V and 4 bases at J, with 9 bases between the two ends. From germline, CDR1 is SNHLY and CDR2 FYNNEI.

The V and J genes are TRBV6-5 and TRBJ2-7; 7 bases are shared with TRBD1. The V gene end was trimmed by 2 bases and the J gene end by 3 bases; junction bases not matched to a gene: 7. CDR1 and CDR2 from the germline V gene are MNHEY and SVGAGI. The CDR3 is 15 amino acids. In nucleotides, the CDR3 is TGTGCCAGCAGTTACAATTTGGCAGGGGGCTACGAGCAGTACTTC. It translates to CASSYNLAGGYEQYF.

This clone was found once. The chain joins TRBV5-1 to TRBJ2-5, with 8 bases lining up with TRBD2. Germline CDR1 and CDR2: SGHRS and YFSETQ. V trimming: 4 bases; J trimming: 5 bases; junction bases outside the gene matches: 10. The CDR3 runs to 15 residues. DNA of the CDR3: TGCGCCAGCAGCCGGACCGGGACTAGAGTGGAGACCCAGTACTTC. It specifies CASSRTGTRVETQYF.

The chain links TRBV27 to TRBJ1-2; tentatively, D is TRBD1 (5 bases). The V end was cut by 5 bases, the J end by 4 bases, with 20 bases between. The CDR3 totals 16 residues. The germline V gene has CDR1 MNHEY and CDR2 SMNVEV (reference sequence). CDR3: CASSPPPGRLGYGYTF. CDR3 coding DNA: TGTGCCAGCAGTCCACCCCCAGGGCGTCTCGGCTATGGCTACACCTTC.

The DNA of the CDR3 is TGTGCTAGTGGTTTGCGGTACCTAGCGGGCTCCACCGGGGAGCTGTTTTTT. It is translated as CASGLRYLAGSTGELFF. V usage is TRBV12-5 and J usage is TRBJ2-2; TRBD2 aligns across 8 bases. Trimming took 2 bases from V and 4 from J; bases not matched to a gene: 9. This CDR3 has 17 residues. From germline, CDR1 is LGHNT and CDR2 FRNRAP.

V and J are TRBV2 and TRBJ1-4; D uncertain. Trimming stripped 5 bases from V and 8 bases from J, with 9 bases between. The CDR3 sequence is 12 residues long. The germline V gene encodes CDR1 SNHLY and CDR2 FYNNEI. CDR3 protein: CASSSHGEKLFF. CDR3 nucleotide sequence: TGTGCCAGCAGTTCCCACGGGGAAAAACTGTTTTTT.

This clone was seen only a few times. Other DNA sequences within the sample encode an identical CDR3. The CDR3 sequence: CASSYSARANQPQHF. In nucleotides, the CDR3 is TGTGCCAGCAGTTACTCGGCCAGGGCGAATCAGCCCCAGCATTTT. The chain joins TRBV6-5 to TRBJ1-5; TRBD1 might be the D (5 bases). CDR1 is MNHEY and CDR2 is SVGAGI in the germline V gene. V was trimmed by 0 bases and J by 4 bases, leaving 10 bases between them. The CDR3 sequence is 15 residues long.

The chain is built from TRBV6-5 and TRBJ2-5; 13 nucleotides line up with TRBD2. The CDR3 consists of 13 residues. After removal of 10 bases from V and 5 bases from J, the junction contained 4 bases not matched to a gene. From germline, CDR1 is MNHEY and CDR2 SVGAGI. CDR3 loop: CATRLAGGETQYF. In nucleotides, the CDR3 is TGTGCCACAAGACTAGCGGGAGGTGAGACCCAGTACTTC.